These T cell receptor beta chains were read from a single sample in a study of OX40 agonist ivuxolimab in advanced cancers. TCRdb's table, derived via immunoSEQ multiplex PCR, lists solely in-frame clones and lacks some. The sample includes over 30,000 clones, around four fifths of them seen just once. The specimen was CD4+ or CD8+ T cells sorted from blood, collected in a trial of the OX40 agonist ivuxolimab. These receptors were taken from an adult with an advanced solid tumor such as melanoma, head and neck, liver or kidney cancer. The CDR3 runs from the conserved cysteine through the conserved F or W. The order of the fields is V gene, J gene, CDR3 protein.

TRBV27	TRBJ2-7	CASSPGQLYEQYF
TRBV28	TRBJ1-2	CASSRYRRTRLSRYGYTF
TRBV5-4	TRBJ1-2	CASSADRFYGYTF
TRBV29-1	TRBJ1-1	CSADPDAPIKIKLNTEAFF
TRBV5-6	TRBJ2-7	CASSGINYEQYF
TRBV4-1	TRBJ1-4	CASSQAQGGFELGKLFF
TRBV2	TRBJ2-5	CASSESAGARETQYF
TRBV9	TRBJ1-1	CASSVEGQGFLDTEAFF
TRBV6-6	TRBJ2-4	CASTLLQGGLNIQYF
TRBV7-2	TRBJ2-7	CASSPVVGGGGHEQYF
TRBV12-5	TRBJ1-4	CASVRRGNEKLFF
TRBV19	TRBJ1-3	CASSIVGTGSGNTIYF
TRBV6-5	TRBJ2-7	CAAGPGEDEQYF
TRBV10-1	TRBJ2-5	CASSGGGKETQYF
TRBV9	TRBJ2-5	CASSVGTARQETQYF
TRBV5-4	TRBJ1-6	CASSLASGFNSPLHF
TRBV25-1	TRBJ2-2	CASSDRGLTGELFF
TRBV9	TRBJ1-2	CASSVAESGYTF
TRBV18	TRBJ1-2	CASSPPSYGYTF
TRBV7-9	TRBJ2-2	CASSLGPGELFF
TRBV7-9	TRBJ1-1	CASSFSQGRSTEAFF
TRBV25-1	TRBJ2-7	CASSGASNVYEQYF
TRBV7-3	TRBJ2-3	CASSLIGQGASVF
TRBV5-6	TRBJ2-7	CASTPVRDRVLGYEQYF
TRBV7-9	TRBJ2-7	CASSLFYGTGDEQYF
TRBV7-6	TRBJ1-1	CASSLGWGQNTEAFF
TRBV27	TRBJ1-5	CASSLSSGSNQPQHF
TRBV2	TRBJ1-2	CASSEGRGGYTF
TRBV7-9	TRBJ2-3	CASSSRLAATDTQYF
TRBV7-6	TRBJ2-2	CASSLTSGRNTGELFF
TRBV6-4	TRBJ1-1	CASSDSPSTRPGQGNTEAFF
TRBV4-1	TRBJ2-1	CASSQDRLAGLMEEQFF
TRBV5-6	TRBJ2-7	CASGGTGWYEQYF
TRBV29-1	TRBJ1-4	CSVADSATNEKLFF
TRBV9	TRBJ2-2	CASSGGTGELFF
TRBV7-9	TRBJ1-1	CASSSRGWHSAFF
TRBV7-2	TRBJ1-1	CASSFQGNTEAFF